The present T cell receptor beta chain was sequenced within a study of identical twins. Using its own MiXCR run on the 5' RACE reads, TCRdb lists one record per CDR3 protein. The sample lists hundreds of thousands of distinct CDR3 sequences, 8% to 9% occurring once. This clonotype was seen more than once but under ten times. The same specimen was also included in a second study, on yellow fever vaccine responses in identical twins.

The receptor's source is a woman between 18 and 29 years old in good health. The sequenced sample was PBMCs.

The CDR3 protein is CASSARQALETQYF. The CDR3 region has the DNA TGTGCCAGCAGCGCCCGACAGGCTTTAGAGACCCAGTACTTC. The genes are TRBV5-5 and TRBJ2-5; a weak D match, TRBD1 (6 bases). This CDR3 has 14 amino acids. The V end lost 4 bases, the J end lost 4 bases, and 14 bases lay between the germline ends. The germline V gene has CDR1 SGHKS and CDR2 YYEKEE (reference sequence).